These T cell receptor beta chains were read from a single sample in a study of T-cell reconstitution after alpha-beta-depleted transplantation in children. One entry per CDR3 protein results from TCRdb running MiXCR on the PCR reads. This sample has hundreds of thousands of distinct CDR3 sequences; 10% to 15% occur once, and the top ten carry about 2.2%. The sample consisted of PBMCs, mostly from graft donor cells, taken 360 days after TCRalphabeta/CD19-depleted stem cell transplant. The receptors stem from a male patient under 18 who had a stem cell transplant for acute myeloid leukemia, so the T cells may come from the graft donor. Both conserved end residues are part of each CDR3. D genes are given only for firm matches. Only some rows state a clone size, as once, few, many or a class for expanded clones.

V	D	J	size	DNA	CDR3
TRBV7-3	TRBD2	TRBJ2-3	few	TGTGCCAGCAGCTCCCTCACCGGGACTAGCGGGAGGACACGCACAGATACGCAGTATTTT	CASSSLTGTSGRTRTDTQYF
TRBV4-3	.	TRBJ2-5	many	TGCGCCAGCAGCCAAACGGTGGCTGGATGGACCCAGTACTTC	CASSQTVAGWTQYF
TRBV7-8	.	TRBJ2-5	many	TGTGCCAGCAGCTTAAGTAGACCGAGACAAGAGACCCAGTACTTC	CASSLSRPRQETQYF
TRBV19	.	TRBJ2-5	few	TGTGCCAGTAGTATACTGGGACACCTTGAAGAGACCCAGTACTTC	CASSILGHLEETQYF
TRBV12-3/TRBV12-4	TRBD1	TRBJ2-7	many	TGTGCCAGCAGTTTAGCGTTAGGAGGGACAGGCGAGCAGTACTTC	CASSLALGGTGEQYF
TRBV5-5	TRBD1	TRBJ2-7	many	TGTGCCAGCAACCTTGAGGGGGCTTTGGGCGAGCAGTACTTC	CASNLEGALGEQYF
TRBV15	.	TRBJ2-7	.	TGTGCCACCAGCAGAGATCATATAGGAAGCTACGAGCAGTACTTC	CATSRDHIGSYEQYF
TRBV28	.	TRBJ2-4	many	TGTGCCAGCAGCGTAAAAAACATTCAGTACTTC	CASSVKNIQYF
TRBV19	.	TRBJ2-1	few	TGTGCCAGTAGTTGGTCGTTCGGGGAGCAGTTCTTC	CASSWSFGEQFF
TRBV28	.	TRBJ2-5	many	TGTGCCAGCAGTTTATTGGAGAGGGCCTATGCCGAAGAGACCCAGTACTTC	CASSLLERAYAEETQYF
TRBV11-2	TRBD2	TRBJ2-3	few	TGTGCCAGCAGCTTAGTAACCCCTTGGGGGAGGGCCACAGATACGCAGTATTTT	CASSLVTPWGRATDTQYF
TRBV5-1	.	TRBJ2-7	.	TGCGCCAGCAGCTCCCCCATTTCCGAGCAGTACTTC	CASSSPISEQYF
TRBV29-1	.	TRBJ2-2	few	TGCAGCGTGCTAGGGGAAGCGAACACCGGGGAGCTGTTTTTT	CSVLGEANTGELFF
TRBV11-2	TRBD2	TRBJ2-3	few	TGTGCCAGCAGCTTACTAGCGGCCCACAGCACAGATACGCAGTATTTT	CASSLLAAHSTDTQYF
TRBV29-1	.	TRBJ2-7	many	TGCAGCGTGGGCCACCGACAGAGCTACGAGCAGTACTTC	CSVGHRQSYEQYF
TRBV9	.	TRBJ2-1	few	TGTGCCAGCAGCGTAACCTTAAGTGAGCAGTTCTTC	CASSVTLSEQFF
TRBV18	TRBD2	TRBJ2-7	.	TGTGCCAGCTCACCTCTACCGGGACTAGCGAGCTACGAGCAGTACTTC	CASSPLPGLASYEQYF
TRBV7-9	TRBD1	TRBJ2-1	.	TGTGCCAGCAGATTGACAGGGTCCTACAATGAGCAGTTCTTC	CASRLTGSYNEQFF
TRBV18	.	TRBJ1-5	.	TGTGCCAGCTCAGGAAGTGTACTTGCGGATCGATATAGCAATCAGCACCAGCATTTT	CASSGSVLADRYSNQHQHF
TRBV27	.	TRBJ2-3	.	TGTGCCAGCAGTTTATCGATCAAGGGAGATACGCAGTATTTT	CASSLSIKGDTQYF
TRBV7-2	TRBD1	TRBJ2-2	few	TGTGCCAGCAGCAGGGACAGCTCGACCGGGGAGCTGTTTTTT	CASSRDSSTGELFF
TRBV6-2/TRBV6-3	TRBD1	TRBJ1-5	few	TGTGCCAGCAGTCGGACAGGGTATAGCAATCAGCCCCAGCATTTT	CASSRTGYSNQPQHF
TRBV6-1	TRBD1	TRBJ2-3	few	TGTGCCAGCAGTGGCTGGACAGGGGGCACAGATACGCAGTATTTT	CASSGWTGGTDTQYF
TRBV2	.	TRBJ2-1	few	TGTGCCAGCGGTCATCCGGGACTCCCCAATGAGCAGTTCTTC	CASGHPGLPNEQFF
TRBV20-1	TRBD2	TRBJ2-7	few	TGCAGTGCTAAACTAGCGGGAGCCTACGAGCAGTACTTC	CSAKLAGAYEQYF
TRBV7-6	.	TRBJ2-2	few	TGTGCCAGCAGCTTAGGGGGACTCCTCACCGGGGAGCTGTTTTTT	CASSLGGLLTGELFF
TRBV11-1	TRBD2	TRBJ2-1	few	TGTGCCAGCAGCTTTCACCGACTAGCGGGATCCCCCTACAATGAGCAGTTCTTC	CASSFHRLAGSPYNEQFF
TRBV27	TRBD1	TRBJ2-4	few	TGTGCCAGCAGTTTGACGCGGACAGGGTTGGCCAAAAACATTCAGTACTTC	CASSLTRTGLAKNIQYF
TRBV7-2	.	TRBJ2-3	few	TGTGCCAGCAGCTTCCCAATGCCGGGCACAGATACGCAGTATTTT	CASSFPMPGTDTQYF
TRBV5-1	.	TRBJ2-7	many	TGCGCCAGCAGCCAACGGCGGGATACCCTCCTAACCTACGAGCAGTACTTC	CASSQRRDTLLTYEQYF
TRBV7-2	TRBD1	TRBJ2-6	.	TGTGCCAGCAACCCCGGGACAGGGCCCTCTGGGGCCAACGTCCTGACTTTC	CASNPGTGPSGANVLTF
TRBV10-3	.	TRBJ2-6	few	TGTGCCATCACCTCCTATGATGGGTCTGGGGCCAACGTCCTGACTTTC	CAITSYDGSGANVLTF
TRBV6-1	TRBD1	TRBJ2-3	few	TGTGCCAGCGCGACAGGGGCCCCAGATACGCAGTATTTT	CASATGAPDTQYF